Given below is one T cell receptor beta chain in context. This clone has more than one count but fewer than ten. The target of this receptor is not known. Nothing much larger sits one base from this clone, and base qualities are not available. This entry is derived from a study of CD8+ T cells in alopecia areata (dated by TCRdb to between 2017 and 2018). General notes on the study: The treated patients, all with moderate-to-severe alopecia areata, were enrolled in an open-label pilot trial of oral tofacitinib given at 5 to 10 mg twice daily. RNA came from the PAXgene miRNA kit for fixed scalp, the miRNeasy kit for PBMCs, and the RNeasy kit for mouse skin. To study T cell clonal expansion in alopecia areata, the researchers applied high-throughput TCRbeta sequencing to both the C3H/HeJ mouse model and human patients. Scalp clonality was compared among normal scalp (n=4), patchy alopecia areata scalp (n=8), and alopecia totalis/universalis scalp (n=8). On the human side, TCRbeta sequencing was run on scalp tissue and on sorted CD4+ and CD8+ peripheral blood T cells from healthy controls and from alopecia areata patients with either patchy or totalis/universalis disease. Patients stayed on tofacitinib for 6 to 18 months and then had 6 months of follow-up off drug so that delayed response and recurrence could be assessed. TCRbeta CDR3 regions were amplified by immunoSEQ multiplex PCR using 35 Vbeta forward and 13 Jbeta reverse primers. Disease severity in treated patients was measured with the SALT score, which quantifies the percentage of affected scalp surface area. Biopsies were taken from tofacitinib-treated patients at baseline and again at 4 and 24 weeks into treatment, and several of those patients also had a later scalp biopsy.

The library was prepared using the immunoSEQ multiplex PCR assay. To provide template for TCR sequencing, every sample had RNA extracted and reverse transcribed into cDNA. SuperScript III was used to make first-strand cDNA, primed with a 2:1 mix of oligo-dT and random hexamers. Amplification bias was assessed with a synthetic immune receptor repertoire, and residual bias was removed computationally. As for the original processing: After raw reads were preprocessed to remove errors, the CDR3 was defined following IMGT conventions as running from the conserved cysteine to phenylalanine. To get clonality, Shannon entropy was normalized by log2 of the number of productive unique TCRs and the result was subtracted from 1. Scalp TCRbeta sequences were cross-referenced with sorted blood CD4 and CD8 repertoires so that the CD4 or CD8 identity of scalp clones could be inferred. Entries here come from immuneACCESS through TCRdb and include only in-frame sequences with V and J called. Some clones fail to appear in such tables; in the studies checked, an unresolved V gene covers under half of the shortfall, and the cause of the remainder is unknown. V and J calls and clone size are given by that table; D and trimming were obtained from the DNA. This sample is represented by over 100,000 clones; roughly 50% of them were singletons. Clones ranked in the top ten supply about 12% of the sample.

The label giving this sample's time point can be read as: roughly 24 weeks on oral tofacitinib. The treatment or condition tag for this specimen amounts to: oral pan-JAK inhibitor, 5-10 mg twice daily. Lesional scalp punch biopsies and peripheral blood were collected from alopecia areata patients. PBMCs were separated by density centrifugation and stained for CD3, CD4 and CD8, after which CD4+ and CD8+ T cells were sorted on a FACSAria. Trimming at the junction amounts to 0 bases on V and 4 bases on J, and the germline ends lie 7 bases apart. Via the germline V gene, CDR1 is SGHRS and CDR2 YFSETQ. The CDR3 sequence holds 13 residues, the cysteine and phenylalanine included. Only the CDR3 region is kept as DNA, spanning 39 bases read in frame from base 1. The investigation overall reported the following: Tofacitinib significantly decreased scalp clonality and the number of expanded CD8+ clones among the top 100 scalp clones. Scalp TCR repertoire analysis is complicated because resident alphabeta T cells in normal human skin are also sequenced, whereas mouse skin is dominated by gammadelta T cells. During tofacitinib treatment, many expanded lesional clones stuck around in both scalp and blood, and this persistence may partly explain why relapse happens after treatment is stopped. Shared TCR sequences between patients were less evident than in mice, which may be partly attributable to HLA diversity in the patient population. Lesional scalp, especially in alopecia totalis/universalis, showed higher clonality and more expanded CD8+ clones than normal scalp, suggesting antigenic drive. Because the treated cohort was small and included a single nonresponder, larger studies are needed to assess links between baseline CD8+ expansion and response.

The chain employs TRBV5-1 and TRBJ1-2, with no confidently assigned D gene. Specimen: CD8+ T cells sorted from blood, collected at week 24, from a patient treated with tofacitinib. This receptor was obtained from a human donor with alopecia areata. The DNA sequence is TGCGCCAGCAGCTTGGGGAACTTCTATGGCTACACCTTC. Its coded protein is CASSLGNFYGYTF.